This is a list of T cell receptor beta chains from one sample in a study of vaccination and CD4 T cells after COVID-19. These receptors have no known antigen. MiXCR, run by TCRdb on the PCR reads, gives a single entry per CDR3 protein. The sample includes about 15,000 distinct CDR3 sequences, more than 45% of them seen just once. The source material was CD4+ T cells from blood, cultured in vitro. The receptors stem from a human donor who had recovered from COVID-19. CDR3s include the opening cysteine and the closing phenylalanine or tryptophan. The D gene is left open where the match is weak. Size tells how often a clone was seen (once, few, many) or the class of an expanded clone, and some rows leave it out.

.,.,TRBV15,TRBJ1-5,CATSLGGAGQPQHF,TGTGCCACCAGCTTAGGTGGGGCTGGGCAGCCCCAGCATTTT
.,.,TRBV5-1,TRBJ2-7,CASSLAQGSSYEQYF,TGCGCCAGCAGCTTGGCCCAGGGGTCTTCCTACGAGCAGTACTTC
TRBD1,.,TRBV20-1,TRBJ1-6,CSAYRDSNSPLHF,TGCAGTGCCTACCGGGACAGCAATTCACCCCTCCACTTT
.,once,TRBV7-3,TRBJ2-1,CASSLSSNSYNEQFF,TGTGCCAGCAGCTTAAGTAGTAACTCCTACAATGAGCAGTTCTTC
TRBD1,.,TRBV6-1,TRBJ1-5,CASSPQGASNQPQHF,TGTGCCAGCAGTCCCCAGGGGGCCAGCAATCAGCCCCAGCATTTT
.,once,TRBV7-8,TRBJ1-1,CASSLGVGLNTEAFF,TGTGCCAGCAGCCTAGGGGTAGGGCTGAACACTGAAGCTTTCTTT
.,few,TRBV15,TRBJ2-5,CATSRGTEGVGETQYF,TGTGCCACCAGCAGAGGGACCGAGGGGGTCGGAGAGACCCAGTACTTC
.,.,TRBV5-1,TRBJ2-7,CASSFTSPPNYEQYF,TGCGCCAGCAGCTTTACTTCCCCTCCCAACTACGAGCAGTACTTC
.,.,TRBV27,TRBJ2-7,CASSLWGTLATYEQYF,TGTGCCAGCAGTTTATGGGGGACCCTGGCCACCTACGAGCAGTACTTC
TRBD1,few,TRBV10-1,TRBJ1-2,CASSERDRVHTF,TGCGCCAGCAGTGAGCGGGACAGGGTCCACACCTTC
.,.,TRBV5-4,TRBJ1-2,CASSLARQGYGYTF,TGTGCCAGCAGCTTGGCGAGGCAGGGCTATGGCTACACCTTC
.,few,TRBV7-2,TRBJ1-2,CASSLDRRPYGYTF,TGTGCCAGCAGCTTAGATCGCCGACCCTATGGCTACACCTTC
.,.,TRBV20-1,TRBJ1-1,CSAGLNTEAFF,TGCAGTGCTGGATTGAACACTGAAGCTTTCTTT
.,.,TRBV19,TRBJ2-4,CASSMVRENIQYF,TGTGCCAGTAGTATGGTGCGGGAAAACATTCAGTACTTC
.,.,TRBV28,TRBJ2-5,CASRRTWGREETQYF,TGTGCCAGCCGACGGACGTGGGGGCGCGAAGAGACCCAGTACTTC
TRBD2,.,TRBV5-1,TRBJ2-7,CASSFGRVDSEQYF,TGCGCCAGCAGCTTTGGGAGGGTCGATAGCGAGCAGTACTTC
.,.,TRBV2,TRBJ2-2,CASSPDRNTGELFF,TGTGCCAGCAGTCCTGACAGGAACACCGGGGAGCTGTTTTTT
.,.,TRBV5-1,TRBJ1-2,CASSLAGQGYYGYTF,TGCGCCAGCAGCTTGGCCGGGCAGGGCTACTATGGCTACACCTTC
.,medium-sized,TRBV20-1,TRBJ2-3,CSARDITLTDTQYF,TGCAGTGCTAGAGATATTACACTCACAGATACGCAGTATTTT
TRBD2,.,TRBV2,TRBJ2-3,CASSGQAGATDTQYF,TGTGCCAGCAGTGGTCAAGCGGGGGCCACAGATACGCAGTATTTT
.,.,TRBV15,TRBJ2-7,CATSRLEQIAF,TGTGCCACCAGCAGGCTAGAACAAATTGCCTTC
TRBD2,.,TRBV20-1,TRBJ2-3,CSARNLGRGGVYTQYF,TGCAGTGCTAGGAACCTCGGGCGGGGGGGCGTATATACGCAGTATTTT
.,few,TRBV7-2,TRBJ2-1,CASSLRAGYNEQFF,TGTGCCAGCAGCTTACGGGCGGGGTACAATGAGCAGTTCTTC
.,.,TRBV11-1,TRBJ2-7,CASSLTGGPSEQYF,TGTGCCAGCAGCTTGACAGGAGGGCCTTCCGAGCAGTACTTC
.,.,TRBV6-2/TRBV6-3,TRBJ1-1,CASSYDGTNTEAFF,TGTGCCAGCAGTTACGACGGGACGAACACTGAAGCTTTCTTT
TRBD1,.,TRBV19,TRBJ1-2,CASSPYRGLGYTF,TGTGCCAGTAGTCCTTACAGGGGGCTCGGCTACACCTTC
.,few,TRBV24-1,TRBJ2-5,CATSGKILETQYF,TGTGCCACCAGTGGTAAGATCCTAGAGACCCAGTACTTC
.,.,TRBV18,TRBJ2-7,CASSSQGGQGVSYEQYF,TGTGCCAGCTCATCGCAAGGAGGGCAGGGAGTCTCCTACGAGCAGTACTTC
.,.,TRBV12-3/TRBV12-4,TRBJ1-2,CASSFLSNGDYGYTF,TGTGCCAGCAGTTTCCTCTCAAATGGGGACTATGGCTACACCTTC
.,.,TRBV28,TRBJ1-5,CASSGSLGTGQPQHF,TGTGCCAGCAGTGGCAGCCTTGGTACGGGGCAGCCCCAGCATTTT
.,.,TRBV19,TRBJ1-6,CASSKGLSSPLHF,TGTGCCAGTAGTAAAGGGCTGAGTTCACCCCTCCACTTT
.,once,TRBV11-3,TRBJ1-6,CASSLDPTGSPLHF,TGTGCCAGCAGCTTAGATCCCACTGGGTCACCCCTCCACTTT
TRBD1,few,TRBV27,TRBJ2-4,CASSGQGGRNIQYF,TGTGCCAGCAGCGGACAGGGGGGGAGAAACATTCAGTACTTC
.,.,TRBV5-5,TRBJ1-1,CASSLAVTMNTEAFF,TGTGCCAGCAGCTTGGCCGTTACTATGAACACTGAAGCTTTCTTT
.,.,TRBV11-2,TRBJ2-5,CASSLGGGRGETQYF,TGTGCCAGCAGCTTAGGGGGTGGACGGGGGGAGACCCAGTACTTC
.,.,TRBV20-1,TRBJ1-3,CSAETGGNTIYF,TGCAGTGCTGAGACGGGCGGAAACACCATATATTTT
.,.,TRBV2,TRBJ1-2,CASSRDSKPYGYTF,TGTGCCAGCAGCCGAGACAGTAAACCTTATGGCTACACCTTC
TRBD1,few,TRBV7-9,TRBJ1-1,CASSGQGAWAFF,TGTGCCAGCAGCGGACAGGGGGCATGGGCTTTCTTT
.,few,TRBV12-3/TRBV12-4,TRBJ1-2,CASSLDVYGYTF,TGTGCCAGCAGTTTGGACGTTTATGGCTACACCTTC
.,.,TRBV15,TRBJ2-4,CATSSDRIQYF,TGTGCCACCAGCAGCGACAGAATTCAGTACTTC
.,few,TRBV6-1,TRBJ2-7,CASSEALGARSEQYF,TGTGCCAGCAGTGAAGCGCTAGGCGCCCGTAGCGAGCAGTACTTC
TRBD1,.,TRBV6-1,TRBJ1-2,CASSTGVKGYTF,TGTGCCAGCAGTACAGGGGTAAAAGGCTACACCTTC
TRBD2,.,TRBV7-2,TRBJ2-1,CASSSRLAGAREQFF,TGTGCCAGCAGTTCCAGACTAGCGGGAGCAAGGGAGCAGTTCTTC
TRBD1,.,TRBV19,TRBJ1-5,CASSSQGGESQPQHF,TGTGCCAGTAGTAGCCAAGGGGGCGAGTCTCAGCCCCAGCATTTT
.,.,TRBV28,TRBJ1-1,CASSLLRDVMNTEAFF,TGTGCCAGCTCCCTCCTTCGGGACGTCATGAACACTGAAGCTTTCTTT
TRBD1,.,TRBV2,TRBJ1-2,CASSQDRAYGYTF,TGTGCCAGCAGTCAAGACAGGGCATATGGCTACACCTTC
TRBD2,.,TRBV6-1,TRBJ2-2,CASSSLAGGTGELFF,TGTGCCAGCAGCTCACTAGCGGGAGGAACCGGGGAGCTGTTTTTT
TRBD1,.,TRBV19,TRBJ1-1,CASSHGGTGEAEAFF,TGTGCCAGTAGTCATGGCGGGACAGGGGAGGCTGAAGCTTTCTTT
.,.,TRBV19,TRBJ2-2,CASSIRGRARDTGELFF,TGTGCCAGTAGTATTAGGGGGAGGGCCCGCGACACCGGGGAGCTGTTTTTT
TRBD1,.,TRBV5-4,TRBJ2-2,CASSLPTGVGELFF,TGTGCCAGCAGCTTGCCGACAGGGGTCGGGGAGCTGTTTTTT
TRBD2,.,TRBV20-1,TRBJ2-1,CSARLAGQYNEQFF,TGCAGTGCTAGACTAGCGGGACAATACAATGAGCAGTTCTTC
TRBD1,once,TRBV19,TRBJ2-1,CASSMRTGGTHSYNEQFF,TGTGCCAGTAGTATGAGGACAGGGGGTACCCATTCCTACAATGAGCAGTTCTTC
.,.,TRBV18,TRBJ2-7,CASSQALGYEQYF,TGTGCCAGCTCACAGGCGTTAGGGTACGAGCAGTACTTC